This TCR beta chain was retrieved from a study of Ad26.COV2.S vaccination and SARS-CoV-2 variants. Treatment reported: over 15 received Ad26.COV2.S at low or high dose, single or two shots; roughly five received placebo; per-sample allocation not given. Samples were taken on day 63 after the first vaccine or placebo injection. Of note for this clone: As yet, its antigen is unknown. At one end the junction does not follow the germline gene, possibly because of a read error.

Overall study results and limits: Vaccinees and placebo recipients showed similar non-spike TCR breadth.

The table came from immunoSEQ multiplex PCR; TCRdb's copy has only in-frame clones and leaves some out. The sample has about 450,000 clones; 89% are singletons. CDR1 SNHLY and CDR2 FYNNEI come from the germline V gene. The CDR3 consists of 15 residues. This sample comprised peripheral blood, obtained in a trial of Ad26.COV2.S vaccine versus placebo. This rearrangement joins TRBV2 to TRBJ1-1; the D gene is possibly TRBD1 (6 bases). This TCR derives from a person between 18 and 65 years old who received the Ad26.COV2.S COVID-19 vaccine or a placebo. Here the CDR3 DNA reads TGTGCCAGCAGGGAAGGACAGACCGATCTCTCTGAAGCTTTCTTT. This gives the protein CASREGQTDLSEAFF.